The TCR beta chain described here comes from a study of cytomegalovirus exposure and HLA in healthy donors. With 60 Vbeta and 13 Jbeta primers, the PCR was carried out. The repertoire was sequenced with immunoSEQ multiplex PCR; TCRdb's copy has only in-frame clones and lacks some. The repertoire holds over 250,000 clones, roughly 90% seen once, with around 3.7% in the top ten. As concerns this clone: Its matching antigen is unknown.

This CDR3 region has 17 residues. The germline CDR1 and CDR2 sequences are MRHNA and SNTAGT. V gave up 7 bases and J gave up 4 bases; unmatched junction bases: 15. Study-wide points: One later analysis reportedly identified an Asian-associated ancestry cluster that showed fewer N-insertions than the 666-donor mean. Later on, an analysis showed TCR association rates differing by HLA locus, with DRB1 the most and HLA-C the fewest. Diagnosis of cytomegalovirus status made by the classifier reportedly showed high specificity and sensitivity.

The rearrangement links TRBV6-4 to TRBJ1-5; 8 bases line up with TRBD1. The sample was PBMCs. The TCR comes from a man aged 35-49 years in good health and CMV-seropositive. The DNA for the CDR3 is TGTGCCAGCAAAACCTTTTGGGGCAGGGGGCTAAATCAGCCCCAGCATTTT. Protein sequence: CASKTFWGRGLNQPQHF.